The next 29 T cell receptor beta chains were all read from a single sample in a study of T cells after yellow fever vaccination (dated by TCRdb to 2018 to 2020). To prepare the library, 5' RACE was applied. Sequencing relied on an Illumina HiSeq 2500. Using fastp at Q25 and MiXCR, TCRdb reprocessed the public reads and kept productive beta chains. Identical CDR3 proteins give one entry, which carries the most common genes and DNA. The sample table holds 500,000 to 650,000 distinct CDR3 sequences, of which approximately 16% were seen once. The ten largest clonotypes hold 15% to 20% of the sample. This specimen's treatment or condition label, per the study, means: live attenuated yellow fever vaccine strain. The material was PBMCs, obtained 5 days after the first yellow fever vaccination. These receptors originate from a man younger than 35 who received the YFV17D yellow fever vaccine.

This clonotype came up a few times. J is TRBJ2-5 and V is TRBV6-5, with 13 positions matching TRBD2. Germline V lookup: CDR1 MNHEY, CDR2 SVGAGI. There are 17 residues in the CDR3. V shed 6 bases and J 4 bases; nucleotides not matched to a gene: 11. The chain's CDR3 is CASRPNRLAGGPETQYF. The CDR3 DNA sequence: TGTGCCAGCAGGCCCAATCGACTAGCGGGGGGACCAGAGACCCAGTACTTC.

This chain connects TRBV7-2 to TRBJ1-3, with D hard to call. CDR1 is SGHTA and CDR2 is FQGNSA in the germline V gene. V dropped 1 base and J dropped 7 bases, with 8 bases sitting between them. The CDR3 covers 13 residues. CDR3 protein: CASSLDVRNTIYF. The DNA for the CDR3 is TGTGCCAGCAGCTTAGATGTTCGGAACACCATATATTTT.

This clonotype was picked up a small number of times. This chain links TRBV20-1 with TRBJ1-5; the D gene is possibly TRBD1 (6 bases). CDR3 length: 14 amino acids. Trimming shortened V by 2 bases and J by 6 bases, and 14 bases separated the two germline ends. The germline gives CDR1 DFQATT, CDR2 SNEGSKA (reference sequence). CDR3 in amino acids: CSARMGGLVQPQHF. The CDR3 bases are TGCAGTGCTAGAATGGGGGGCCTCGTTCAGCCCCAGCATTTT.

In its sample, this clonotype was seen a few times. The rearrangement uses TRBV5-1 and TRBJ2-2; 9 nucleotides agree with TRBD1. V was clipped by 4 bases and J by 3 bases; unmatched bases: 4. Germline CDR1 reads SGHRS; CDR2 reads YFSETQ. The CDR3 has 15 residues. Written as DNA, the CDR3 is TGCGCCAGCAGCCGTAGGACAGGGGACACCGGGGAGCTGTTTTTT. It specifies CASSRRTGDTGELFF.

This clonotype was seen more than once but under ten times. In DNA form, the CDR3 reads TGCAGTGCTAAACAGGTTATGGACATTCAGTACTTC. Amino acids: CSAKQVMDIQYF. The chain employs TRBV20-1 and TRBJ2-4; the D gene is possibly TRBD1 (5 bases). The CDR3 sequence is 12 residues long. Germline CDR1 DFQATT, CDR2 SNEGSKA (reference sequence). V was cut by 4 bases and J by 8 bases, with 12 bases left in between.

This clonotype has only a few counts. V usage is TRBV12-3 or TRBV12-4 and J usage is TRBJ1-2; no clear D gene. V was shortened by 7 bases and J by 8 bases, with 14 bases between the two germline ends. The CDR3 is 12 residues long. The CDR3 nucleotides are TGTGCCAGCAACGCGGACTCCCACGGCTACACCTTC. It is translated as CASNADSHGYTF.

The J gene is TRBJ1-1, the V gene TRBV28; D may be TRBD1 (5 bases). Germline V lookup: CDR1 MDHEN, CDR2 SYDVKM. V was pared by 11 bases and J by 5 bases, with 21 bases between. The CDR3 is 14 amino acids. CDR3 nucleotide sequence: TGTGCCTCTGGGGACCAGGGCAGGGCTACTGAAGCTTTCTTT. This codes for CASGDQGRATEAFF.

The rearrangement uses TRBV20-1 and TRBJ2-1, with 7 bases aligning to TRBD1. CDR1 DFQATT and CDR2 SNEGSKA come from the germline V gene (reference sequence). The CDR3 length is 12 residues. The V and J ends lost 2 bases and 6 bases, in that order; junction bases with no gene match: 1. CDR3 coding DNA: TGCAGTGCTAGAAAGGGGGCCAATGAGCAGTTCTTC. Translation gives CSARKGANEQFF.

J is TRBJ2-1 and V is TRBV29-1; D might be TRBD1 or TRBD2, each matching 5 bases. Germline CDR1 is SQVTM and CDR2 is ANQGSEA. Trimming stripped 4 bases from V and 4 bases from J, with 11 bases between. The CDR3 loop spans 13 amino acids. CDR3 residues: CSVGGTVYNEQFF. For the CDR3, the DNA is TGCAGCGTTGGGGGGACGGTATACAATGAGCAGTTCTTC.

This clonotype has more than one count but fewer than ten. The chain uses TRBV11-2 and TRBJ1-1, with TRBD1 as a possible D gene (5 bases). The ends were cut back, 1 base at V and 7 bases at J, with 10 bases in the middle. Germline V gene data show CDR1 as SGHAT and CDR2 as FQNNGV. The CDR3 is 13 amino acids. Here the CDR3 DNA reads TGTGCCAGCAGCTTAGTGGGGGGGGTTGAAGCTTTCTTT. The encoded protein is CASSLVGGVEAFF.

The chain is built from TRBV7-9 and TRBJ2-1, with D possibly TRBD1 on 6 matching bases. The CDR3 loop spans 15 amino acids. Deletions cut 8 bases from V and 9 bases from J, with 23 bases between. CDR1 SEHNR and CDR2 FQNEAQ come from the germline V gene (reference sequence). The CDR3 DNA follows: TGTGCCAGCGGCTCAGGGGAAAAGGCCCGTAGTGAGCAGTTCTTC. Residues: CASGSGEKARSEQFF.

At least ten counts were recorded for this clonotype. The V call is TRBV4-1, the J call TRBJ2-5; D is unclear. Germline assignment: CDR1 MGHRA and CDR2 YSYEKL. Trimming took 6 bases from V and 5 from J, leaving 22 bases between them. The CDR3 is made up of 16 amino acids. CDR3 DNA: TGCGCCAGCAGTGGAGACGGGTTCTCTGCGCCCGAGACCCAGTACTTC. Its translation: CASSGDGFSAPETQYF.

The chain employs TRBV6-1 and TRBJ2-5, with 9 bases lining up with TRBD1. CDR3 size: 15 residues. In germline, CDR1 is MNHNS, CDR2 SASEGT. V lost 1 base to trimming and J lost 5 bases; unmatched junction nucleotides: 5. The CDR3 sequence is CASSEGTGVFETQYF. Here the CDR3 DNA reads TGTGCCAGCAGTGAAGGGACAGGGGTTTTCGAGACCCAGTACTTC.

The rearrangement links TRBV7-2 to TRBJ1-2; no reliable D call. CDR1 SGHTA and CDR2 FQGNSA come from the germline V gene. The V end was cut by 8 bases, the J end by 0 bases, with 13 bases between. CDR3 length equals 14 residues. The CDR3: CASSPGRANYGYTF. The CDR3 DNA reads TGTGCCAGCTCCCCCGGGAGGGCTAACTATGGCTACACCTTC. Looking up the rest from reference TRBV7-2 and TRBJ1-2 gives the full variable domain: GAGVSQSPSNKVTEKGKDVELRCDPISGHTALYWYRQSLGQGLEFLIYFQGNSAPDKSGLPSDRFSAERTGGSVSTLTIQRTQQEDSAVYLCASSPGRANYGYTFGSGTRLTVV.

The rearrangement uses TRBV5-4 and TRBJ1-6, with D perhaps TRBD1 (5 bases). The germline CDR1 and CDR2 sequences are SGHNT and YYREEE (reference sequence). V gave up 3 bases and J gave up 5 bases, with 15 bases separating them. The CDR3 is 16 residues long. The CDR3 is CASSSMGVINNSPLHF. CDR3 DNA sequence: TGTGCCAGCAGCTCAATGGGGGTCATCAATAATTCACCCCTCCACTTT. Full variable domain (rest looked up from reference TRBV5-4 and TRBJ1-6): ETGVTQSPTHLIKTRGQQVTLRCSSQSGHNTVSWYQQALGQGPQFIFQYYREEENGRGNFPPRFSGLQFPNYSSELNVNALELDDSALYLCASSSMGVINNSPLHFGNGTRLTVT.

This clonotype was recorded a few times. The chain carries TRBV12-3 or TRBV12-4 and TRBJ1-6; TRBD1 aligns across 10 bases. The CDR3 is 14 amino acids. V shed 5 bases and J 10 bases; nucleotides not matched to a gene: 5. CDR3 sequence reads: CASSHGTGVSPLHF. CDR3 bases: TGTGCCAGCAGTCACGGGACAGGGGTCTCACCCCTCCACTTT.

This clonotype was counted between two and nine times. The chain employs TRBV7-6 and TRBJ2-3; 7 bases map to TRBD1. Germline V lookup: CDR1 SGHVS, CDR2 FNYEAQ. Germline trimming cut 4 bases from V and 5 bases from J; bases unmatched to any gene: 9. The CDR3 runs to 15 residues. CDR3 DNA sequence: TGTGCCAGCAGCTCCCGACCGACAGGGATAGATACGCAGTATTTT. Translating it yields CASSSRPTGIDTQYF. Full variable domain (outside the CDR3, taken from reference TRBV7-6 and TRBJ2-3): GAGVSQSPRYKVTKRGQDVALRCDPISGHVSLYWYRQALGQGPEFLTYFNYEAQQDKSGLPNDRFSAERPEGSISTLTIQRTEQRDSAMYRCASSSRPTGIDTQYFGPGTRLTVL.

The V and J genes are TRBV14 and TRBJ1-1; D is ambiguous. This CDR3 comprises 16 residues. Trimming took off 4 bases at V and 2 bases at J, with 17 bases between the two ends. Germline CDR1 and CDR2: SGHDN and FVKESK. The CDR3 coding sequence is TGTGCCAGCAGCCCTTTGGCAGGAGGCTTAAACACTGAAGCTTTCTTT. The encoded protein is CASSPLAGGLNTEAFF. The full variable domain, in which reference TRBV14 and TRBJ1-1 provide the parts outside the CDR3, is EAGVTQFPSHSVIEKGQTVTLRCDPISGHDNLYWYRRVMGKEIKFLLHFVKESKQDESGMPNNRFLAERTGGTYSTLKVQPAELEDSGVYFCASSPLAGGLNTEAFFGQGTRLTVV.

The chain has TRBV12-3 or TRBV12-4 and TRBJ2-1, with D maybe TRBD2 (7 bases). The CDR3 has 15 amino acids. Trimming removed 5 bases from V and 7 bases from J, with 18 bases in between. The CDR3 loop reads CASSPIGGGRNEQFF. CDR3 sequence (DNA): TGTGCCAGCAGTCCTATTGGGGGGGGCCGGAATGAGCAGTTCTTC.

The J gene is TRBJ2-2, the V gene TRBV28; weak D call: TRBD2 (5 bases). Germline CDR1 and CDR2: MDHEN and SYDVKM. Trimming cost V 4 bases and J 1 base, with 7 bases left between them. The CDR3 sequence is 14 residues long. The CDR3 nucleotides are TGTGCCAGCAGTTGGGCGGGGAACACCGGGGAGCTGTTTTTT. Amino acid sequence: CASSWAGNTGELFF.

Concerning this clonotype itself: It is likely a read error, because the conserved phenylalanine at the end of the CDR3 is missing. Because the CDR3's place on the DNA is in doubt, the DNA is left out and the CDR3 is given as listed by TCRdb. The chain links TRBV10-1 to TRBJ2-7; the tabulated D call, TRBD2, remains unverified against the DNA. The CDR3 is made up of 10 amino acids, end residues included. The germline gives CDR1 WNHNN, CDR2 SYGVQD (reference sequence). The CDR3 region is CASSEERGST.

The chain is built from TRBV27 and TRBJ1-5, with TRBD1 identical over 9 bases. Germline V lookup: CDR1 MNHEY, CDR2 SMNVEV (reference sequence). Trimming cost V 5 bases and J 3 bases; bases outside gene matches: 5. The CDR3 totals 15 residues. The CDR3 region has the DNA TGTGCCAGCAGTAGAGGGACAGGGTTCAATCAGCCCCAGCATTTT. Translated: CASSRGTGFNQPQHF.

The chain's CDR3 is CASSHGGDSEQYV. CDR3 nucleotides: TGTGCCAGCAGTCACGGGGGGGATAGCGAGCAGTACGTC. The chain employs TRBV27 and TRBJ2-7, with 8 bases identical to TRBD2. The V gene's germline CDR1 is MNHEY and CDR2 SMNVEV (reference sequence). The J segment lost 6 bases and the V segment lost 5 bases, leaving 6 bases of the junction unmatched. There are 13 residues in the CDR3.

This clonotype has a handful of counts. The V call is TRBV6-6, the J call TRBJ2-5; 8 bases are shared with TRBD2. V trimming: 5 bases; J trimming: 5 bases; junction bases outside the gene matches: 4. The CDR3 is 13 amino acids. Germline V gene sequence: CDR1 MNHNY, CDR2 SVGAGI (reference sequence). This CDR3 is CASSIRGGETQYF. The CDR3 coding sequence is TGTGCCAGCAGTATCCGGGGGGGGGAGACCCAGTACTTC.

This clonotype occurred many times. This rearrangement joins TRBV18 to TRBJ2-7; D unclear. Trimming pared 0 bases from V and 3 bases from J, leaving 0 bases between. Germline lookup yields CDR1 KGHSH and CDR2 LQKENI. This CDR3 region has 11 residues. The CDR3 sequence is CASSPPYEQYV. CDR3 bases: TGTGCCAGCTCACCACCCTACGAGCAGTACGTC.

In its sample, this clonotype was seen a few times. The chain links TRBV24-1 to TRBJ2-3; perhaps TRBD2 as D (5 bases). V lost 1 base, J lost 3 bases, and 10 bases lay in between. Germline V CDR1 and CDR2: KGHDR, SFDVKD. This CDR3 is built from 15 residues. The CDR3 sequence: CATSDFTTGTDTQYF. The CDR3 coding sequence is TGTGCCACCAGTGATTTTACTACGGGGACAGATACGCAGTATTTT.

This clonotype was counted a few times. V is TRBV7-9 and J is TRBJ1-2, with D possibly matching TRBD1 (5 bases). V shed 1 base and J shed 3 bases, with 15 bases lying between them. Per the germline V gene, CDR1 is SEHNR and CDR2 is FQNEAQ (reference sequence). This CDR3 is 16 amino acids long. CDR3: CASSLESWQGDYGYTF. As DNA, the CDR3 is TGTGCCAGCAGCTTAGAGTCGTGGCAGGGAGACTATGGCTACACCTTC.

This clonotype has ten or more counts. The chain couples TRBV12-3 or TRBV12-4 to TRBJ1-6; D is perhaps TRBD1 (5 bases). V lost 1 base and J lost 6, with 10 bases in between. This CDR3 has 15 residues. In DNA form, the CDR3 reads TGTGCCAGCAGTTTAGAAGGGGCTCGTAATTCACCCCTCCACTTT. As protein: CASSLEGARNSPLHF.

This rearrangement joins TRBV4-3 to TRBJ2-1; maybe TRBD2 (7 bases). V dropped 0 bases and J dropped 1 base, with 19 bases sitting between them. The CDR3 totals 19 residues. Germline V gene data show CDR1 as LGHNA and CDR2 as YSLEER. The CDR3 nucleotides read TGCGCCAGCAGCCAAGACCGGGCAGGAGGGGGGGGTTCCTACAATGAGCAGTTCTTC. Translated, it gives CASSQDRAGGGGSYNEQFF.